The TCR beta chain under discussion was sequenced for a study of T cells in Graves' hyperthyroidism and ophthalmopathy. In the study overall: Blood was drawn when the patient was first diagnosed and still untreated.

This clonotype was observed many times. The antigen is unknown. Hyperthyroidism was newly diagnosed in patients aged 18 to 65 (duration under 2 months). Germline CDR1 is SNHLY and CDR2 is FYNNEI. The length of the CDR3 is 15 residues. Trimming removed 4 bases at V and 8 bases at J, with 17 bases between. Overall study findings and caveats: In the blood, most expanded thyroid clonotypes above 0.001 appeared as well. A model of 13 V-J pairs discriminated ophthalmopathy from stable hyperthyroidism.

The TCR beta CDR3 regions underwent amplification using RNA transcripts as the source. Initially, a first-round RT-PCR of the TCR CDR3 employed the HTBI primer set. TCRdb recomputed calls from the multiplex PCR reads with MiXCR, one row per CDR3 protein. The top ten clones hold approximately 7% of a sample with roughly 570,000 distinct CDR3 sequences, 15% to 18% of them seen once. What was sequenced was blood. This receptor was identified in a woman aged 25 to 39 with Graves' hyperthyroidism. This chain uses TRBV2 with TRBJ1-4; tentatively, D is TRBD1 (6 bases). The chain's CDR3 is CASSAQGQSREKLFF. For the CDR3, the DNA is TGTGCCAGCAGTGCCCAAGGACAGTCTAGGGAAAAACTGTTTTTT.